These T cell receptor beta chains were read from a single sample in a study of beta chain features in type 1 diabetes. Sequenced by immunoSEQ multiplex PCR; TCRdb stores in-frame clones only, minus some. The sample carries 620,000 or so clones, 15% to 17% recorded once. Sample: naive CD4+ T cells from blood. These receptors originate from a young man in good health. The conserved cysteine and the conserved F or W are not part of the CDR3 here.

j_gene | v_gene | CDR3aa
TRBJ2-1 | TRBV7-2 | ASSLGTGSDEQF
TRBJ2-7 | TRBV13 | ASSLVGTGSKY
TRBJ1-2 | TRBV5-4 | ASSSQGNSGYGYT
TRBJ1-6 | TRBV27 | ASKADPGAMNSPLH
TRBJ1-3 | TRBV25-1 | ASRKGSGNTIY
TRBJ2-7 | TRBV4-3 | ASSQGSPGARYYEQY
TRBJ2-3 | TRBV5-1 | ASSKRDRDYTDTQY
TRBJ2-5 | TRBV29-1 | SSDRGVGETQY
TRBJ2-7 | TRBV5-1 | ASSSLPTIAGGPGEQY
TRBJ2-7 | TRBV6-5 | ASSYALKGSYEQY
TRBJ1-1 | TRBV7-2 | ASKPQGPGGTEAF
TRBJ2-5 | TRBV18 | ASSAQETQY
TRBJ2-5 | TRBV29-1 | SVEGRGKETQY
TRBJ1-2 | TRBV12-5 | ASGLVLRGANYGYT
TRBJ1-1 | TRBV2 | ASSERQGSITEAF
TRBJ2-7 | TRBV10-3 | AISDPRGYEQY
TRBJ2-7 | TRBV11-2 | ASSLAGTRNYEQY
TRBJ1-5 | TRBV9 | ASSARGTGINQPQH
TRBJ2-3 | TRBV5-4 | ASSLEAETDTQY
TRBJ2-1 | TRBV5-4 | ASSLRGILSSYNEQF
TRBJ2-1 | TRBV2 | ASSEASGGSGEQF
TRBJ1-2 | TRBV18 | ASSEGVPYGYT
TRBJ1-5 | TRBV30 | AWSTGKVGNSNQPQH
TRBJ2-6 | TRBV5-1 | ASSLESLSGANVLT
TRBJ1-5 | TRBV5-1 | ASWTRINQPQH
TRBJ2-7 | TRBV28 | ASSLESHLYEQY
TRBJ2-2 | TRBV23-1 | ASPSGTSGSRPPGELF
TRBJ1-1 | TRBV2 | ASSVGMGRGDTEAF
TRBJ2-7 | TRBV9 | ASSVTGNTYEQY
TRBJ2-3 | TRBV11-2 | ASSARQDPLSTDTQY
TRBJ2-7 | TRBV6-5 | ASRRQGSVEQY
TRBJ1-5 | TRBV10-3 | AISEFGQPQH
TRBJ1-6 | TRBV5-4 | ASRAGDNSPLH
TRBJ1-1 | TRBV27 | ASSFVKRNTEAF
TRBJ1-4 | TRBV18 | ASSRSTGEKLF
TRBJ2-7 | TRBV28 | AAGLVIGVQY
TRBJ2-5 | TRBV2 | ASRGPSNQETQY
TRBJ1-2 | TRBV15 | ATSTVPGFNYGYT
TRBJ1-3 | TRBV6-5 | ASSYGGPGNTIY
TRBJ2-2 | TRBV5-6 | ASSLVTTNTGELF
TRBJ2-7 | TRBV7-9 | ASSLEGGPGEQY
TRBJ2-7 | TRBV7-2 | ASSPRTGPYEQY
TRBJ2-5 | TRBV2 | ASTAGDRGSYETQY
TRBJ2-5 | TRBV9 | ASSSTTQETQY
TRBJ2-2 | TRBV6-6 | ATNRDGTGELF
TRBJ2-7 | TRBV11-2 | ASSLDRTRVPSYEQY
TRBJ1-2 | TRBV18 | ASSQGQADGYT
TRBJ2-2 | TRBV19 | ASGVRYGELF
TRBJ2-2 | TRBV7-3 | ASSLLVYTGELF
TRBJ2-1 | TRBV7-3 | ASSLGDRYNEQF
TRBJ2-1 | TRBV2 | ASRPQGSETEQF
TRBJ2-3 | TRBV10-3 | AISESDRGTDTQY
TRBJ1-2 | TRBV18 | ASSPRQTGPIYGYT
TRBJ1-2 | TRBV7-2 | ASSLGTAYGYT
TRBJ1-1 | TRBV5-6 | ASDRRGRSTEAF
TRBJ2-1 | TRBV4-3 | ASSQAFYNEQF
TRBJ2-5 | TRBV9 | ASSVVGGGAETQY
TRBJ2-1 | TRBV9 | ASSVGGSGYNEQF
TRBJ2-2 | TRBV19 | ASQAGGGNGGELF